This T cell receptor (beta chain) was identified during a study of early T cells in non-severe SARS-CoV-2 infection. The overall study: The sequenced material was bulk RNA from unsorted whole blood, and its chains were unpaired. Study results and limitations: Matching with VDJdb favored anti-spike CD8 responses (missing private and CD4 specificities).

Of note for this clonotype: Antigen specificity is unknown.

The ends lost 5 bases at V and 3 bases at J; junction bases unmatched: 8. The CDR3 extends over 17 amino acids. Researchers tagged individual cDNA molecules with unique molecular identifiers. Via MiXCR, TCRdb re-called the 5' RACE reads, giving one row per CDR3 protein. The data show 53,000 or so distinct CDR3 sequences, around 12% seen once. The rearrangement joins TRBV12-3 or TRBV12-4 to TRBJ2-1; 12 nucleotides align to TRBD1. Specimen: whole blood, collected at baseline. The TCR originated in an adult who was a healthcare worker with PCR-confirmed SARS-CoV-2 infection or an uninfected control (not recorded which). The CDR3 bases are TGTGCCAGCAGTCCTCGTGGGACAGGGGGCTTCTACAATGAGCAGTTCTTC. Amino acid sequence: CASSPRGTGGFYNEQFF.